The entry that follows covers one T cell receptor beta chain sequence. This record comes from a study of blood T cell repertoires in COVID-19. About the study: Material from acute and convalescent COVID-19 was sourced from the United States, Italy and Spain.

All enrollees were roughly 18 to 89 years old and from fewer than 25 US areas. Among Cohort 3 donors, those recovered had two negative PCRs, clearance, or symptom resolution. Produced via immunoSEQ multiplex PCR; TCRdb's table is partial and in-frame only. The data contain about 160,000 clones, 80% of them seen just once; the ten biggest clones take up 4.5% to 7.5%. Sequencing input: PBMCs or T cells enriched from blood (not recorded which). The sequence was collected from a man in his forties or fifties who had recovered from COVID-19.

For the CDR3, the DNA is TGTGCCAGTGCCCTCGGTAACTCTAGGGAAAAACTGTTTTTT. This codes for CASALGNSREKLFF. The J gene is TRBJ1-4, the V gene TRBV2; D is unclear. Trimming took 9 bases from V and 8 from J, leaving 19 bases between them. The CDR3 consists of 14 residues. Per the germline V gene, CDR1 is SNHLY and CDR2 is FYNNEI.